This T cell receptor beta chain originates from a study of T cells in Graves' hyperthyroidism and ophthalmopathy. Study overall: Peripheral blood was taken when the disease was first diagnosed, before any treatment began.

TCR beta CDR3 region amplification was performed from RNA transcripts. A set of HTBI primers served as the primers for a first-round RT-PCR of the TCR CDR3. TCRdb processed the multiplex PCR reads anew with MiXCR; each CDR3 protein has one entry. This table has some 550,000 distinct CDR3 sequences, under 25% appearing once. Study-level results: Blood also contained most expanded thyroid clonotypes above 0.001.

Ten or more counts support this clonotype. Its antigen remains unknown. Germline V CDR1 and CDR2: PRHDT, FYEKMQ (reference sequence). After removal of 7 bases from V and 6 bases from J, the junction contained 9 bases not matched to a gene. The length of the CDR3 is 13 residues. The material sequenced was blood. The receptor was derived from a man younger than 35 with Graves' hyperthyroidism. The chain carries TRBV13 and TRBJ2-7, with 7 positions matching TRBD2. CDR3 coding DNA: TGTGCCAGCACCCAACCGGGGGGAGGCGAGCAGTACTTC. Amino acid sequence: CASTQPGGGEQYF.